This TCR beta chain was documented in a study of T cell responses to AZD1222 COVID-19 vaccine (dated by TCRdb to 2020 to 2023). In terms of the full investigation: AZD1222 recipients with second doses at about 4 weeks or about 12 weeks were pooled, because spike-specific TCR depth and breadth did not differ between schedules. TCR sequencing covered 233 trial participants: 200 to 220 given two doses of AZD1222 and about 26 given two doses of MenACWY control vaccine. Trial participants were enrolled into age subgroups of 18-55, 56-69 and 70-plus years, which contained about 150, 28 and 57 TCR-sequenced participants, respectively.

To note about this clone: This clone's antigen is unknown. No qualities accompany the bases; no much larger clone lies one base away.

The CDR3 regions of human TCRbeta chains were analyzed by immunosequencing. The authors processed their data as follows. TCRs in the repertoires were compared against a reference library of SARS-CoV-2-specific TCRs that had been generated with the MIRA antigen-specificity platform. Breadth was defined as the fraction of unique TCRs that were SARS-CoV-2-associated, and depth was defined as the fraction of total T cells that were SARS-CoV-2-associated. Each spike-specific TCR was assigned to its reactive spike region and to a CD4 or CD8 class using the MIRA data. Log10-transformed breadth and depth values were compared by one-way ANOVA with Sidak's multiple comparisons tests. TCRdb mirrors the immuneACCESS table, restricted to in-frame sequences. Some clones are absent from its copies; in checked studies, under half trace to an unresolved V gene, and the reason for the others is unknown. The V and J calls and the clone size are those of that table, but D and trimming were determined from the DNA. The sample includes approximately 100,000 clones, with less than 95% observed a single time. The top ten clones comprise 1.3% of the sample.

The study at large found these results: Epitopes outside the regions mutated in the B.1.351 and B.1.1.7 variants were reportedly recognized by nearly half of the unique spike-specific TCRs. The 56-69-year group was small, and its depth increase did not reach significance, likely because of low power. Because no day 14 peak-response samples were available, the repertoires could be characterized only after the peak T cell response. Most participants were white British and females outnumbered males, and the authors suggested that clonal diversity may have been underestimated. Vaccine-associated CD4 TCRs spanned the whole spike protein, with dominant responses in regions 160-218 and 743-854. Spike-specific TCR breadth and depth rose significantly after two AZD1222 doses compared with day 0 and with MenACWY recipients. Conclusions about previously exposed vaccinees are limited because only six or seven AZD1222 recipients were SARS-CoV-2 seropositive at baseline.

Per the germline V gene, MGHDK is the CDR1 and SYGVNS is the CDR2. The V end gives up 3 bases and the J end 2 bases, leaving 8 bases in the junction not matched to a gene. Measured from the cysteine to the phenylalanine, the CDR3 is 16 residues long. Only the CDR3 region is kept as DNA, spanning 48 bases read in frame from base 1. What the time point label conveys for this sample: baseline before first vaccination. Vaccinee samples came from UK trials COV001 and COV002, including a single-blind randomized controlled phase 2/3 trial of AZD1222 (ChAdOx1 nCoV-19) in healthy adults. Trial participant PBMC samples were collected at day 0 and day 28 after the second dose for TCRbeta chain sequencing.

The chain employs TRBV25-1 and TRBJ2-3; the junction holds 7 bases that match TRBD1. The receptor comes from an adult in good health. The sample here was peripheral blood, taken on day 0 of AZD1222 vaccination. The DNA sequence is TGTGCCAGCAGTGATTCAGACAGGGCCCACACAGATACGCAGTATTTT. Its protein product is CASSDSDRAHTDTQYF. With all but the CDR3 taken from the reference TRBV25-1 and TRBJ2-3 genes, the full variable domain is: EADIYQTPRYLVIGTGKKITLECSQTMGHDKMYWYQQDPGMELHLIHYSYGVNSTEKGDLSSESTVSRIRTEHFPLTLESARPSHTSQYLCASSDSDRAHTDTQYFGPGTRLTVL.